The rows below give T cell receptor beta chains drawn from one sample of a study of blood T cell repertoires in COVID-19. Data came from immunoSEQ multiplex PCR; TCRdb stores just in-frame clones and leaves some out. The data show about 180,000 clones, roughly 87% seen once. Sequenced: peripheral blood. The receptors shown here come from a woman aged 50 to 65 with acute or convalescent COVID-19. Both conserved end residues are part of each CDR3. Each record gives: V gene, J gene, D gene, clone size, CDR3 protein, CDR3 DNA. D genes are given only for firm matches. Clone size is shown for a subset of rows, as once, few, many or a class of expanded clone.

TRBV6-5	TRBJ1-4	.	once	CASSRSGTLNEKLFF	TGTGCCAGCAGTCGAAGTGGGACACTTAATGAAAAACTGTTTTTT
TRBV27	TRBJ2-5	.	.	CASSFDSAGGETQYF	TGTGCCAGCAGTTTCGACTCCGCGGGCGGAGAGACCCAGTACTTC
TRBV5-1	TRBJ1-3	.	.	CASSFSGAGNTIYF	TGCGCCAGCAGCTTCTCCGGGGCTGGAAACACCATATATTTT
TRBV2	TRBJ1-4	.	few	CASSMNRVVATNEKLFF	TGTGCCAGCAGCATGAACAGGGTGGTAGCAACTAATGAAAAACTGTTTTTT
TRBV5-6	TRBJ2-7	TRBD1	.	CASIPMTTGGPSYEQYF	TGTGCCAGCATCCCGATGACAACAGGGGGTCCCTCCTACGAGCAGTACTTC
TRBV10-3	TRBJ2-2	TRBD1	.	CAITGTGVTGELFF	TGTGCCATCACCGGGACAGGGGTGACCGGGGAGCTGTTTTTT
TRBV27	TRBJ1-1	TRBD1	.	CASSLDRENTEAFF	TGTGCCAGCAGTTTAGACAGGGAGAACACTGAAGCTTTCTTT
TRBV19	TRBJ1-6	TRBD1	.	CATRDRVNSPLHF	TGTGCCACCCGGGACAGGGTTAATTCACCCCTCCACTTT
TRBV10-2	TRBJ2-7	.	.	CASSERRDEQYF	TGCGCCAGCAGTGAGCGGCGGGACGAGCAGTACTTC
TRBV6-5	TRBJ2-1	.	.	CASTPGDSYNEQFF	TGTGCCAGCACCCCAGGGGACTCCTACAATGAGCAGTTCTTC
TRBV2	TRBJ1-1	.	.	CASSLRGNTEAFF	TGTGCCAGCAGTCTCAGGGGGAACACTGAAGCTTTCTTT
TRBV4-3	TRBJ2-7	.	.	CASSQDITSGNYEQYF	TGCGCCAGCAGCCAAGATATTACATCGGGGAATTACGAGCAGTACTTC
TRBV11-2	TRBJ2-7	TRBD2	.	CASSFGSGGRKNEQYF	TGTGCCAGCAGCTTCGGTAGCGGGGGCAGAAAGAACGAGCAGTACTTC
TRBV5-4	TRBJ1-6	.	.	CASSAGVLNSPLHF	TGTGCCAGCAGCGCCGGGGTGCTTAATTCACCCCTCCACTTT
TRBV10-2	TRBJ1-1	.	.	CASRGGADTEAFF	TGCGCCAGCAGGGGGGGGGCGGACACTGAAGCTTTCTTT